Listed here are 6 T cell receptor beta chains from one sample, sequenced in a study of molecular identifiers for immune sequencing clone quantification. MiXCR, run by TCRdb on the PCR reads, gives a single entry per CDR3 protein. The sample carries about 640,000 distinct CDR3 sequences, roughly 21% recorded once. The specimen sequenced was naive CD8+ T cells from blood, with Jurkat cell RNA spiked in. Noted subset: FACS-sorted CD8+CD4-CCR7+CD45RA+ naive T cells. These receptors all stem from a human donor in good health. Some libraries in this study had Jurkat cell RNA spiked in.

Turning to this clonotype: A much more abundant neighbour one base away suggests this may be a read error. The V and J genes are TRBV4-1 and TRBJ2-7; D remains ambiguous. This CDR3 region has 13 residues. Germline-derived CDR1 and CDR2 are MGHRA and YSYEKL. Here the CDR3 DNA reads TGCGCCAGCGGCCAACAGTATGCGTACGAGCAGTACTTC. Translated, it gives CASGQQYAYEQYF.

This clonotype showed up many times. The gene calls are TRBV10-3 and TRBJ2-3, with 10 positions matching TRBD1. The CDR3 spans 15 residues. Trimming at V came to 11 bases and at J to 2 bases, leaving 10 bases not matched to a gene. The germline gives CDR1 ENHRY, CDR2 SYGVKD. CDR3 coding DNA: TGTGCCGCTGCACCGGGACAGGGGTCCACAGATACGCAGTATTTT. Its translation is CAAAPGQGSTDTQYF.

To note about this clonotype: A read error may be the cause here, since a much bigger clone is one base away. CDR3 sequence (DNA): TGTGCCAGCAGTTTTGACGGGACTCTCGGGTCCTACAATGAGCAGTTCTTC. This codes for CASSFDGTLGSYNEQFF. The chain carries TRBV11-2 and TRBJ2-1; TRBD2 might be the D (6 bases). This CDR3 region has 17 residues. V shed 6 bases and J shed 1 base, with 19 bases lying between them. In germline, CDR1 is SGHAT, CDR2 FQNNGV. The entire variable domain, with the rest obtained from reference TRBV11-2 and TRBJ2-1, is as follows: EAGVAQSPRYKIIEKRQSVAFWCNPISGHATLYWYQQILGQGPKLLIQFQNNGVVDDSQLPKDRFSAERLKGVDSTLKIQPAKLEDSAVYLCASSFDGTLGSYNEQFFGPGTRLTVL.

This chain uses TRBV19 with TRBJ1-5, with D perhaps TRBD1 (6 bases). Germline V gene sequence: CDR1 LNHDA, CDR2 SQIVND (reference sequence). CDR3 size: 19 residues. V was pared by 0 bases and J by 0 bases, with 18 bases between. Written as DNA, the CDR3 is TGTGCCAGTAGTATAGACTGTGTGGAGGGGGGTAGTAGCAATCAGCCCCAGCATTTT. Its translation is CASSIDCVEGGSSNQPQHF. Looking up the rest from reference TRBV19 and TRBJ1-5 gives the full variable domain: DGGITQSPKYLFRKEGQNVTLSCEQNLNHDAMYWYRQDPGQGLRLIYYSQIVNDFQKGDIAEGYSVSREKKESFPLTVTSAQKNPTAFYLCASSIDCVEGGSSNQPQHFGDGTRLSIL.

This clonotype has only a few counts. The rearrangement joins TRBV29-1 to TRBJ1-2, with TRBD1 as a possible D gene (6 bases). Trimming stripped 6 bases from V and 7 bases from J, with 9 bases between. The CDR3 runs 10 residues. Germline CDR1 reads SQVTM; CDR2 reads ANQGSEA. CDR3 residues: CSVQGTGYTF. CDR3 sequence (DNA): TGCAGCGTGCAGGGGACTGGCTACACCTTC.

The sample holds many counts of this clonotype. The rearrangement uses TRBV6-1 and TRBJ1-3; D is unresolved. Germline CDR1 MNHNS, CDR2 SASEGT. Trimming left V 2 bases short and J 0 bases short, with 8 bases between. The CDR3 covers 15 residues. The CDR3 DNA is TGTGCCAGCAGTGAACTGCTGACCTCTGGAAACACCATATATTTT. It translates to CASSELLTSGNTIYF.